This T cell receptor beta chain emerged from a study of shared clonotypes between healthy human individuals. The germline V gene has CDR1 MNHNY and CDR2 SVGAGI (reference sequence). V was shortened by 0 bases and J by 1 base, with 7 bases between the two germline ends. The CDR3 covers 15 residues. Researchers divided each subset's genomic DNA evenly across several immunoSEQ plates. Sorted-subset replicate PCRs used 150 to 200 ng of genomic DNA. This amount corresponded to 33,000 or so T cell genomes. Some clones are missing from TCRdb's copy, which holds only in-frame ones; the method was immunoSEQ multiplex PCR. The table lists 2 million to 3 million clones, under 95% of them singletons.

The sample comprised naive CD4+ T cells from PBMCs. The subset denotes: CD45RA+ positively selected. The chain is built from TRBV6-6 and TRBJ2-1, with D hard to call. The TCR sequence derives from a man between 18 and 29 years old in good health. Some clones in this sample may be carry-over from other donors' samples. The CDR3 reads CASSYSGVSYNEQFF. In nucleotides, the CDR3 is TGTGCCAGCAGTTACTCAGGTGTTTCCTACAATGAGCAGTTCTTC.